This TCR beta chain came from a study of blood T cells in healthy people across ages. The germline V gene encodes CDR1 SGHRS and CDR2 YFSETQ. This CDR3 is 18 amino acids long. The second PCR ran about 6 to 12 cycles with a sample-barcoded 5' primer and J-beta primers. Via MiXCR, TCRdb re-called the 5' RACE reads, giving one row per CDR3 protein. This sample has about 1 million distinct CDR3 sequences, with 40% to 50% found just once. The extraction recovered at least 6 micrograms of total RNA per sample. The sequencing input was blood. This chain connects TRBV5-1 to TRBJ2-1; 16 nucleotides agree with TRBD2. The closer fit of TRBJ2-7 to the DNA end suggests the J call may be wrong. The source of this sequence is a woman aged 60-70 years in good health. The CDR3 is CASSPGLAGGGSYNEQYF. In DNA, the CDR3 is TGCGCCAGCAGCCCGGGACTAGCGGGAGGGGGCTCCTACAATGAGCAGTACTTC.